In its sample, the clone carrying this T cell receptor (beta chain) was seen once. Its specificity is unknown. The data belong to a study of cytomegalovirus exposure and HLA in healthy donors. Study-level results: It emerged from a later analysis that several of the most significant clusters appeared to be linked to common viral pathogens.

The study ran its PCR with 60 Vbeta and 13 Jbeta primers. Here immunoSEQ multiplex PCR was the method, and the copy in TCRdb shows in-frame clones only, minus some. The sample has about 120,000 clones, about 77% seen once. Input material: PBMCs. The sequence was collected from a woman aged 30 to 39 in good health and CMV-seropositive.

The CDR3 sequence is CASSRFDRTNTEAFF. The DNA of the CDR3 is TGTGCCAGCAGCCGATTCGACAGGACGAACACTGAAGCTTTCTTT. The J gene is TRBJ1-1, the V gene TRBV5-6, with D possibly being TRBD1 (6 bases). With 4 bases removed from V and 1 base from J, the gap between germline ends came to 14 bases. The CDR3 runs to 15 residues. Germline V gene lookup returns CDR1 SGHDT and CDR2 YYEEEE.